These T cell receptor beta chains were read from a single sample in a study of cytomegalovirus exposure and HLA in healthy donors. Using immunoSEQ multiplex PCR, the repertoire was profiled, and TCRdb retains in-frame clones only, with some absent. This table holds about 150,000 clones, around 74% found once. Material for sequencing was PBMCs. These receptors all stem from a woman in her thirties in good health and CMV-seronegative. The CDR3 runs from the conserved cysteine through the conserved F or W. D genes are given only for firm matches. Only part of the rows carry a size: once, few, many, or a class if the clone is expanded.

cdr3_length,clone_size,v_call,d_call,j_call,cdr3_aa,cdr3_nt
13,NA,TRBV5-6,NA,TRBJ1-1,CASRPQGSAEAFF,TGTGCCAGCAGGCCTCAGGGTTCGGCTGAAGCTTTCTTT
15,few,TRBV5-1,NA,TRBJ2-1,CASSLPAGDYNEQFF,TGCGCCAGCAGCTTACCCGCCGGGGACTACAATGAGCAGTTCTTC
13,NA,TRBV30,TRBD2,TRBJ2-3,CAGGGAGTDTQYF,TGTGCCGGCGGGGGGGCGGGAACAGATACGCAGTATTTT
16,once,TRBV19,NA,TRBJ1-5,CASRTEGHSSYQPQHF,TGTGCCAGTAGGACTGAGGGACACAGCTCGTATCAGCCCCAGCATTTT
15,NA,TRBV30,TRBD2,TRBJ2-1,CAWEASGDVSDEQFF,TGTGCCTGGGAGGCTAGCGGGGATGTTAGTGATGAGCAGTTCTTC
15,once,TRBV9,NA,TRBJ2-1,CASSVTGGYDNEQFF,TGTGCCAGCAGCGTAACCGGGGGTTACGACAATGAGCAGTTCTTC
17,NA,TRBV5-4,NA,TRBJ1-3,CASSSGGPSISGNTIYF,TGTGCCAGCAGCAGCGGGGGCCCATCGATCTCTGGAAACACCATATATTTT
13,NA,TRBV25-1,NA,TRBJ2-5,CASSPGGQETQYF,TGTGCCAGCAGTCCCGGGGGCCAAGAGACCCAGTACTTC
14,NA,TRBV15,NA,TRBJ2-7,CATSREGASYEQYF,TGTGCCACCAGCAGGGAGGGGGCTTCCTACGAGCAGTACTTC
13,few,TRBV13,NA,TRBJ1-2,CASSLEGDYGYTF,TGTGCCAGCAGCTTGGAGGGTGACTATGGCTACACCTTC
17,NA,TRBV5-1,TRBD2,TRBJ2-1,CASSLRPSGGAGNEQFF,TGCGCCAGCAGCTTACGCCCCAGCGGGGGGGCTGGGAATGAGCAGTTCTTC
16,NA,TRBV5-6,TRBD2,TRBJ2-1,CASSLIGGGSYNEQFF,TGTGCCAGCAGCTTAATAGGCGGGGGCTCCTACAATGAGCAGTTCTTC
15,NA,TRBV12-5,NA,TRBJ1-1,CASGLTKPGGTEAFF,TGTGCTAGTGGTTTGACTAAGCCGGGGGGCACTGAAGCTTTCTTT
13,few,TRBV6-5,TRBD1,TRBJ1-2,CASTRDRVYGYTF,TGTGCCAGCACCCGGGACAGGGTCTATGGCTACACCTTC
14,few,TRBV7-9,NA,TRBJ1-2,CASSFTGSRGGYTF,TGTGCCAGCAGCTTTACCGGTAGCAGGGGAGGCTACACCTTC
14,NA,TRBV4-2,TRBD2,TRBJ2-1,CASSRTSGYNEQFF,TGTGCCAGCAGCCGGACTAGCGGATACAATGAGCAGTTCTTC
15,NA,TRBV6-5,NA,TRBJ1-3,CASSYSPSSGNTIYF,TGTGCCAGCAGTTACTCTCCCAGCTCTGGAAACACCATATATTTT
11,NA,TRBV6-5,NA,TRBJ1-1,CASSAGVRAFF,TGTGCCAGCAGTGCCGGGGTTCGAGCTTTCTTT
14,NA,TRBV18,NA,TRBJ1-1,CASSATVENTEAFF,TGTGCCAGCTCAGCCACCGTAGAGAACACTGAAGCTTTCTTT
15,NA,TRBV19,TRBD2,TRBJ2-1,CASSMWSGVDDEQFF,TGTGCCAGTAGTATGTGGAGCGGGGTAGATGATGAGCAGTTCTTC
14,few,TRBV5-1,TRBD1,TRBJ1-1,CASSYGGGRTEAFF,TGCGCCAGCAGCTATGGAGGGGGCAGAACTGAAGCTTTCTTT
17,NA,TRBV12-5,TRBD1,TRBJ1-5,CASGLVQGTGVHQPQHF,TGTGCTAGTGGTTTGGTACAGGGGACAGGGGTTCATCAGCCCCAGCATTTT
15,NA,TRBV7-9,NA,TRBJ1-1,CASSSSLFMDTEAFF,TGTGCCAGCAGCTCGAGTCTATTCATGGACACTGAAGCTTTCTTT
14,NA,TRBV30,TRBD1,TRBJ2-7,CAWSAGTGKIEQYF,TGTGCCTGGAGTGCCGGGACAGGGAAAATCGAGCAGTACTTC
16,NA,TRBV9,NA,TRBJ2-1,CASSVDVMTGYNEQFF,TGTGCCAGCAGCGTAGACGTGATGACGGGGTACAATGAGCAGTTCTTC
15,NA,TRBV7-2,TRBD1,TRBJ1-5,CASSSRGQGNQPQHF,TGTGCCAGCAGCTCGAGGGGACAGGGCAATCAGCCCCAGCATTTT
17,NA,TRBV4-2,TRBD2,TRBJ2-3,CASSRDSSGGAGDTQYF,TGTGCCAGCAGCCGGGACTCGAGCGGGGGGGCAGGTGATACGCAGTATTTT
15,NA,TRBV7-9,TRBD1,TRBJ2-5,CSSSKSGTGQETQYF,TGTTCCAGCAGCAAATCCGGGACAGGGCAAGAGACCCAGTACTTC
13,NA,TRBV19,TRBD1,TRBJ1-2,CASSTGQDYGYTF,TGTGCCAGTAGTACGGGACAGGACTATGGCTACACCTTC
14,NA,TRBV5-1,TRBD1,TRBJ1-2,CASSLDRGIYGYTF,TGCGCCAGCAGCTTGGACAGGGGGATCTATGGCTACACCTTC
13,NA,TRBV28,TRBD1,TRBJ1-1,CATTGQMNTEAFF,TGTGCCACGACGGGACAGATGAACACTGAAGCTTTCTTT
14,NA,TRBV4-2,NA,TRBJ2-2,CASSQAGNTGELFF,TGTGCCAGCAGCCAAGCGGGGAACACCGGGGAGCTGTTTTTT